This T cell receptor beta chain was sequenced in a study of OX40 agonist ivuxolimab in advanced cancers. On the study more broadly: Ivuxolimab, which is an agonistic anti-OX40 (CD134) antibody, was administered to the patients. Of mixed ages from about 23 to 85 and averaging about 60 years, the group was roughly 83% male. Findings of the study overall: Clonal expansion by week 6 occurred in CD4+ and CD8+ blood T cells (at 0.1 to 3.0 mg/kg).

V was pared by 0 bases and J by 6 bases, with 4 bases of the junction left unmatched. Germline V CDR1 and CDR2: SGDLS, YYNGEE. CDR3 length: 14 amino acids. TCRdb keeps only in-frame clones here, not all; method: immunoSEQ multiplex PCR. The sample has approximately 82,000 clones; around nine tenths are singletons. Sampling times: baseline, cycle 4 day 1, cycle 7 day 1. On this clone itself: The antigen remains undetermined.

The clonotype was recovered from an adult with an advanced solid tumor such as melanoma, head and neck, liver or kidney cancer. Source: CD4+ or CD8+ T cells sorted from blood, taken in a trial of the OX40 agonist ivuxolimab. The V call is TRBV9, the J call TRBJ2-3, with TRBD1 matching over 7 bases. The CDR3 bases are TGTGCCAGCAGCGTAGAGGGACAGATCGATACGCAGTATTTT. It translates to CASSVEGQIDTQYF.